The T cell receptor (beta chain) under discussion was sequenced for a study of T cells after yellow fever vaccination. Study-wide background: The SMART-Seq v4 Ultra Low Input method served to prepare the low-cell-number fractions. Findings and caveats of the study: After the booster, approximately 96% of CD4 and about nine tenths of CD8 primary-response clones were re-detected. Researchers cautioned that FACS-sorted repertoires could harbor abundant clonotypes contaminating from the bulk population.

This clonotype was detected many times. Its antigen is currently unknown. CDR3 length: 13 residues. Germline-derived CDR1 and CDR2 are SGHKS and YYEKEE (reference sequence). V was clipped by 2 bases and J by 5 bases, with 9 bases between them. Making TCR cDNA involved 5'RACE template switching, which added UMIs and a universal primer site. A single record per CDR3 protein comes from TCRdb applying MiXCR to the 5' RACE reads. This sample has around 310,000 distinct CDR3 sequences, with over 3.5% found just once. Sample: PBMCs, taken 15 days after the yellow fever booster vaccination. This receptor was identified in a man younger than 35 who received the YFV17D yellow fever vaccine. The chain links TRBV5-5 to TRBJ2-3; no definite D call. CDR3 in DNA: TGTGCCAGCAGCTTAAACAGCCTAGATACGCAGTATTTT. Its translation is CASSLNSLDTQYF.